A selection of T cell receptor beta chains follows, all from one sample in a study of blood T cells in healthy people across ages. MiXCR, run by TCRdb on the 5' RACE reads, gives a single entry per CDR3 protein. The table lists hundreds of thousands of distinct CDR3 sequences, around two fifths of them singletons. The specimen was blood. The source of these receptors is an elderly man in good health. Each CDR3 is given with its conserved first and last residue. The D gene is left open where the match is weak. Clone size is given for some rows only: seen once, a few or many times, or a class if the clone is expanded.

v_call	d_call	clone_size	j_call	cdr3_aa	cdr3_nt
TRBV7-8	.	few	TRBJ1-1	CASKGGQSEAFF	TGTGCCAGCAAAGGTGGGCAGAGTGAAGCTTTCTTT
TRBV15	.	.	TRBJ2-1	CATSVRDAETYNEQVF	TGTGCCACCAGCGTCCGGGACGCCGAAACCTACAATGAGCAGGTCTTC
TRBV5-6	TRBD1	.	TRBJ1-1	CASSGRDRVYTEAFF	TGTGCCAGCAGCGGCCGGGACAGGGTATATACTGAAGCTTTCTTT
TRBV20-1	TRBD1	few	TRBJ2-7	CSARPTGTGAWKQYF	TGCAGTGCTCGCCCAACCGGGACAGGGGCTTGGAAGCAGTACTTC
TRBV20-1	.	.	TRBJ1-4	CSAREINEKLFF	TGCAGTGCTAGAGAAATTAATGAAAAACTGTTTTTT
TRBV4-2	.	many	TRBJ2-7	CASSRPPGTLYFEQYF	TGTGCCAGCAGCCGCCCCCCCGGGACATTATACTTTGAGCAGTACTTC
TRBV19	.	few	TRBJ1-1	CASSRGDPGDTEAFF	TGTGCCAGTAGTAGGGGGGACCCCGGGGACACTGAAGCTTTCTTT
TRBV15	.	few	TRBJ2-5	CATSSDHRGSKWGTQYF	TGTGCCACCAGCAGCGACCACCGGGGTTCTAAATGGGGGACCCAGTACTTC
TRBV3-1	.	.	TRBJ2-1	CASSRRVLSSYNEQFF	TGTGCCAGCAGCCGCCGGGTTTTAAGCTCCTACAATGAGCAGTTCTTC
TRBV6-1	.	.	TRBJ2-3	CASSGDHTDTQYF	TGTGCCAGCAGTGGGGACCACACAGATACGCAGTATTTT
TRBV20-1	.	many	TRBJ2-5	CSASRLETQYF	TGCAGTGCTAGTCGGCTGGAGACCCAGTACTTC
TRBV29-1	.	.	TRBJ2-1	CSVPKSGNNEQFF	TGCAGCGTGCCAAAATCAGGCAACAATGAGCAGTTCTTC